This TCR beta chain was captured by sequencing in a study of T-cell reconstitution after alpha-beta-depleted transplantation in children. TCRbeta library preparation incorporated unique molecular identifiers. TCRdb reprocessed the PCR reads via MiXCR and lists one record per CDR3 protein. The table records approximately 400,000 distinct CDR3 sequences, 11% of them present only once. CDR3 length: 13 residues. V dropped 5 bases and J dropped 3 bases, with 10 bases sitting between them. Germline V gene lookup returns CDR1 SGHAT and CDR2 FQNNGV. This TCR derives from a human donor who donated a stem cell graft to a child with acute myeloid leukemia. The chain employs TRBV11-2 and TRBJ1-2; no reliable D call. The sample in question was PBMCs from the stem cell graft donor, obtained from the stem cell graft. The CDR3 DNA sequence: TGTGCCAGCAGCCTGGACGGGTACTATGGCTACACCTTC. It encodes CASSLDGYYGYTF.